This T cell receptor (beta chain) comes out of a study of blood T cell repertoires in COVID-19. Sequenced by immunoSEQ multiplex PCR; TCRdb stores in-frame clones only, minus some. The sample lists some 150,000 clones; 70% to 85% were seen once. Germline V gene data show CDR1 as SGHAT and CDR2 as FQDESV (reference sequence). This CDR3 is built from 14 residues. V shed 8 bases and J 6 bases; nucleotides not matched to a gene: 10. This clone appeared once. The receptor was isolated from a woman of 80 years or more in a cohort sampled during active or convalescent COVID-19. Sequencing input: peripheral blood. V gene TRBV11-1 combines with J gene TRBJ2-3; TRBD1 matches at 8 bases. This CDR3 is CASAFAGGEDTQYF. The CDR3 DNA follows: TGTGCCAGCGCCTTTGCAGGGGGCGAGGATACGCAGTATTTT.